This T cell receptor (beta chain) came from a study of OX40 agonist ivuxolimab in advanced cancers. Study-level background: Dosing consisted of intravenous ivuxolimab at 0.01 to 10 mg/kg every 2 weeks.

This CDR3 contains 15 residues. With 0 bases removed from V and 4 bases from J, the gap between germline ends came to 10 bases. Germline V gene sequence: CDR1 MGHRA, CDR2 YSYEKL. The assay was immunoSEQ multiplex PCR, and TCRdb's table has in-frame clones only and misses some. The data contain roughly 91,000 clones, 70% to 90% of them singletons. V gene TRBV4-1 combines with J gene TRBJ1-3; the D is unclear. The clonotype was recovered from an adult with an advanced solid tumor such as melanoma, head and neck, liver or kidney cancer. The source was CD4+ or CD8+ T cells sorted from blood, collected in a trial of the OX40 agonist ivuxolimab. CDR3 amino acids: CASSQEGGKGNTIYF. In nucleotides, the CDR3 is TGCGCCAGCAGCCAAGAAGGCGGGAAGGGAAACACCATATATTTT.